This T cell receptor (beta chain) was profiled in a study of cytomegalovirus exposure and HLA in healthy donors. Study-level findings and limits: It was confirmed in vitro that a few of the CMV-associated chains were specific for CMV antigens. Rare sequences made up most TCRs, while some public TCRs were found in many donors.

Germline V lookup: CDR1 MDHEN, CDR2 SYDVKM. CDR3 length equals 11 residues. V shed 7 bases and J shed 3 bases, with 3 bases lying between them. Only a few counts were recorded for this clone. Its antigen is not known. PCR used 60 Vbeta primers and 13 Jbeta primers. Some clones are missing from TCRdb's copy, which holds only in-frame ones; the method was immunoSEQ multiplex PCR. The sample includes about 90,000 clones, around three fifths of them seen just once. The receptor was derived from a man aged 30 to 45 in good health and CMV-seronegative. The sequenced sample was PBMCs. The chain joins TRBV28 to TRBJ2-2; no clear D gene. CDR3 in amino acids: CASTYTGELFF. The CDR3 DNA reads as TGTGCCAGCACCTACACCGGGGAGCTGTTTTTT.